This TCR beta chain was captured by sequencing in a study of blood T cell repertoires in COVID-19. Turning to the study itself: PBMCs, B-cell-depleted T cells, or T cells were the source of the cDNA or gDNA that made up the material.

Using immunoSEQ multiplex PCR, the repertoire was profiled, and TCRdb retains in-frame clones only, with some absent. The sample contains 110,000 to 150,000 clones, 75% to 85% of which appear only once. Looked up from germline, CDR1 is SSHAT and CDR2 is FNYEAQ (reference sequence). The CDR3 is made up of 16 amino acids. Turning to this clone: The junction and the germline gene differ at one end; a read error may be behind it.

The chain links TRBV7-7 to TRBJ2-5; 10 nucleotides align to TRBD2. The clonotype comes from a man aged 55 to 70 with active or convalescent COVID-19. Specimen: peripheral blood. The CDR3 DNA reads TGTGCTAGCAGTGAAAGTCGGACTAGCGGACAAGAGACCCAGTACTTC. This encodes CASSESRTSGQETQYF. Full variable domain (rest looked up from reference TRBV7-7 and TRBJ2-5): GAGVSQSPRYKVTKRGQDVTLRCDPISSHATLYWYQQALGQGPEFLTYFNYEAQPDKSGLPSDRFSAERPEGSISTLTIQRTEQRDSAMYRCASSESRTSGQETQYFGPGTRLLVL.